This TCR beta chain derives from a study of T cells after yellow fever vaccination. Template switching with 5'RACE generated the TCR cDNA and added a universal primer site and UMIs. From the 5' RACE reads, TCRdb called clonotypes with MiXCR, one entry per CDR3 protein. The table includes 140,000 to 150,000 distinct CDR3 sequences, 5% to 8% detected once. This clonotype was observed many times. Its antigen is not identified. The study, taken as a whole, reports: Booster sampling recovered most clones from primary vaccination (roughly 96% CD4, roughly 90% CD8). A minor fraction of clonotypes spanned both CD4 and CD8 compartments. Peaking on day 5 versus 15, the secondary response was faster but weaker.

V lost 0 bases, J lost 2 bases, and 0 bases stayed unmatched. CDR1 and CDR2 from the germline V gene are MNHEY and SVGAGI. The CDR3 contains 15 residues. The source material was CD4+ T cells sorted from PBMCs, sampled 10 days after the yellow fever booster vaccination. This chain connects TRBV6-5 to TRBJ2-7; TRBD2 matches at 11 bases. The source of this sequence is a man in his thirties or forties who received the YFV17D yellow fever vaccine. CDR3 protein: CASSYSLAGAYEQYF. The DNA for the CDR3 is TGTGCCAGCAGTTACTCACTAGCGGGAGCCTACGAGCAGTACTTC.